The 3 T cell receptor beta chains presented below share a single source sample, sequenced in a study of CXCR3-negative and CXCR3-positive naive CD8 T cells (dated by TCRdb to between 2019 and 2020). No cognate antigen is known for these TCRs. The investigation overall reported the following: TRB CDR3s from CXCR3-positive naive cells showed higher hydrophobicity (lower Kidera factor 4), lower energy, and higher strength and volume indices than CXCR3-negative naive cells.

The instrument was a NextSeq 550. The Human TCR Profiling Kit (MiLaboratory) was used to prepare UMI-labeled 5' RACE TRB cDNA libraries. Following reprocessing of the reads by TCRdb, the data hold one row per CDR3 protein sequence and no DNA is available. The sample's clone listing holds roughly 99,000 distinct CDR3 sequences. Approximately 1.1% of the sample comes from the top ten. Material for sequencing was naive CXCR3+ CD8+ T cells from blood. The meaning of the sample's cell subset or site label: CD45RO-CCR7+CD27+CD95- naive CD8+ T cells expressing CXCR3 (TNR3+). These receptors were taken from a human donor in good health. Some clones in this sample may be carry-over from other donors' samples.

The rearrangement links TRBV14 to TRBJ1-4; the TCRdb D gene call, TRBD1, has no DNA to confirm it. Germline-derived CDR1 and CDR2 are SGHDN and FVKESK. The CDR3 is made up of 15 amino acids. CDR3 sequence: CASSQEGDLGEKLFF.

V and J are TRBV4-3 and TRBJ2-3; as DNA is missing, the TRBD2 call by TCRdb cannot be tested. Germline V gene data show CDR1 as LGHNA and CDR2 as YSLEER. This CDR3 is 14 amino acids long. The CDR3 is CASSPSGGADTQYF.

V gene TRBV7-6 combines with J gene TRBJ2-7. The CDR3 is 12 amino acids. Germline V gene lookup returns CDR1 SGHVS and CDR2 FNYEAQ. The CDR3: CASSFTRDEQYF. The full variable domain, rest sourced from reference TRBV7-6 and TRBJ2-7, is GAGVSQSPRYKVTKRGQDVALRCDPISGHVSLYWYRQALGQGPEFLTYFNYEAQQDKSGLPNDRFSAERPEGSISTLTIQRTEQRDSAMYRCASSFTRDEQYFGPGTRLTVT.